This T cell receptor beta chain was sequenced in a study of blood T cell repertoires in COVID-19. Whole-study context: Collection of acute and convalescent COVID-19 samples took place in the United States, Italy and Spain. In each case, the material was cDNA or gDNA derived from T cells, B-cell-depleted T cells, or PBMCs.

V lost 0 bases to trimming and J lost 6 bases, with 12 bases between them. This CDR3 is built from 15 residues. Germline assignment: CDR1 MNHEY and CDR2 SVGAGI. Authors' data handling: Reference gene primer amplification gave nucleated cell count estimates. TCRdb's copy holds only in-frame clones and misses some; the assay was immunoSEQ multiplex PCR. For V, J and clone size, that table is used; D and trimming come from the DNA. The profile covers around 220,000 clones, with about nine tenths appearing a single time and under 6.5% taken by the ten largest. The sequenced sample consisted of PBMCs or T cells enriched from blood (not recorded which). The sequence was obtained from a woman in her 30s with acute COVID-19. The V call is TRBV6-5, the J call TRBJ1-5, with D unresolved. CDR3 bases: TGTGCCAGCAGTTACTCGAGCGGTTTCCGTCAGCCCCAGCATTTT. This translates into CASSYSSGFRQPQHF.